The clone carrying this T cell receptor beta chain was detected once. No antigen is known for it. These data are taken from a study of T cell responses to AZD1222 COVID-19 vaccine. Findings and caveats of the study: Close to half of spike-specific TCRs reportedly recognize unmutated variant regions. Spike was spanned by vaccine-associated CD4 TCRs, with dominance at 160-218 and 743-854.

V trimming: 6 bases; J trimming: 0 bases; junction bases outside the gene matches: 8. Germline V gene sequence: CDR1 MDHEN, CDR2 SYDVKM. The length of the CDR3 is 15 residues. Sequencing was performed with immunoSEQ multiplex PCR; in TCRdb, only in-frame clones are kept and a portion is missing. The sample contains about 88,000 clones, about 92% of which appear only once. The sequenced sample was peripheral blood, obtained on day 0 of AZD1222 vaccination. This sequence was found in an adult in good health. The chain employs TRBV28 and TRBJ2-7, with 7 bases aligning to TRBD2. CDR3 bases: TGTGCCAGCAGCCGGTTGTGGGGGGGCTCCTACGAGCAGTACTTC. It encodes CASSRLWGGSYEQYF.